A selection of T cell receptor beta chains follows, all from one sample in a study of human T cells and chemical hapten exposure. TCRdb redid the calling of the RACE reads with MiXCR, one entry per CDR3 protein. The repertoire holds about 140,000 distinct CDR3 sequences, approximately 12% seen once, with around 1.4% in the top ten. The starting material was whole blood, obtained in connection with sensitization to the hapten diphenylcyclopropenone (DPC). The source of these receptors is a woman aged 50 to 60 with alopecia areata. Some clones in this sample may be carry-over from other donors' samples. Each CDR3 is given with its conserved first and last residue. A D gene is named only where the DNA matches it firmly. Size values are once, few and many counts, or a class for expanded clones, and some rows have none.

V,J,D,size,DNA,CDR3
TRBV3-1,TRBJ2-1,TRBD2,many,TGTGCCAGCAGCCAAGGGCGGGGGAATGAGCAGTTCTTC,CASSQGRGNEQFF
TRBV28,TRBJ2-5,TRBD1,NA,TGTGCCACTCAGACAGGGGCTCCGGGAGAGACCCAGTACTTC,CATQTGAPGETQYF
TRBV19,TRBJ2-6,TRBD1,many,TGTGCCAGTAGTATCGACAGGGCTGGGGCCAACGTCCTGACTTTC,CASSIDRAGANVLTF
TRBV20-1,TRBJ2-1,NA,NA,TGCAGTACCACCCCAGCGCCCTCCTACAATGAGCAGTTCTTC,CSTTPAPSYNEQFF
TRBV20-1,TRBJ2-1,TRBD1,few,TGCAGTGCCAACATGGGACAGGGGGGCAATGAGCAGTTCTTC,CSANMGQGGNEQFF
TRBV21-1,TRBJ2-7,NA,NA,TGTGCCAGCAGCCTCCCGGGGACTTTTAAATACGAGCAGTACTTC,CASSLPGTFKYEQYF
TRBV11-2,TRBJ2-2,TRBD2,few,TGTGCCAGCAGCCCTCAGGCTAGCGGGAGGCGGACCGGGGAGCTGTTTTTT,CASSPQASGRRTGELFF
TRBV6-1,TRBJ2-1,TRBD2,NA,TGTGCCAGCAGTGACCGACTAGCCGCCTCCCAGGAGCAGTTCTTC,CASSDRLAASQEQFF
TRBV5-4,TRBJ1-2,NA,few,TGTGCCAGCAGCTCGCGCAGGGAGGGCTACACCTTC,CASSSRREGYTF
TRBV4-3,TRBJ1-3,NA,NA,TGCGCCAGCAGCCAAGCGCCAGACTCTGGAAACACCATATATTTT,CASSQAPDSGNTIYF
TRBV12-5,TRBJ2-3,NA,few,TGTGCTAGTGGCTGGGAATTCGGCACAGATACGCAGTATTTT,CASGWEFGTDTQYF
TRBV7-3,TRBJ1-5,TRBD1,NA,TGTGCCAGCGGGCGAGAGAGGGGACAGCTGAGCAATCAGCCCCAGCATTTT,CASGRERGQLSNQPQHF
TRBV7-2,TRBJ1-2,NA,NA,TGTGCCAGCAGCTTAGCCGCCGGACAGCAAGGCTACACCTTC,CASSLAAGQQGYTF
TRBV12-3/TRBV12-4,TRBJ2-6,NA,NA,TGTGCCAGCACCCCAAGCGGGTCCGGGGCCAACGTCCTGACTTTC,CASTPSGSGANVLTF
TRBV10-2,TRBJ1-2,NA,NA,TGCGCCAGCAGTTACAGGGAAAACTATGGCTACACCTTC,CASSYRENYGYTF
TRBV7-9,TRBJ2-3,NA,few,TGTGCCAGCAGCTTAGCGGGAGCGGGAGATACGCAGTATTTT,CASSLAGAGDTQYF
TRBV5-1,TRBJ2-2,NA,few,TGCGCCAGCAGCTTGGTTCAGAACACCGGGGAGCTGTTTTTT,CASSLVQNTGELFF
TRBV21-1,TRBJ1-2,NA,NA,TGTGCCAGCAGCAAAACCCCAGGGTGGCAGGGCTACACCTTC,CASSKTPGWQGYTF
TRBV7-9,TRBJ2-2,TRBD1,few,TGTGCCAGCAGCCCGGACAGGGGGCTAGGGAACACCGGGGAGCTGTTTTTT,CASSPDRGLGNTGELFF
TRBV21-1,TRBJ2-7,NA,NA,TGTGCCAGCATCCCTGGGGAAAGACAGCACGAGCAGTACTTC,CASIPGERQHEQYF
TRBV7-9,TRBJ1-1,NA,NA,TGTGCCAGCAGCTTATATTCGGGGGGAGAGACTGAAGCTTTCTTT,CASSLYSGGETEAFF
TRBV5-5,TRBJ2-6,NA,NA,TGTGCCAGCAGCTTGGCGGGTAGGGCTGGTGGGGCCAACGTCCTGACTTTC,CASSLAGRAGGANVLTF
TRBV7-6,TRBJ2-3,NA,NA,TGTGCCAGCAGCTTATCGACAGACCTGGCAGGTACGCAGTATTTT,CASSLSTDLAGTQYF
TRBV9,TRBJ2-2,TRBD2,NA,TGTGCCAGCAGCGTAAAGTGGGAGGGCACCGGGGAGCTGTTTTTT,CASSVKWEGTGELFF
TRBV3-1,TRBJ2-7,NA,many,TGTGCCAGCAGCCCAATGGGGCTTTCTTCCTACGAGCAGTACTTC,CASSPMGLSSYEQYF
TRBV6-1,TRBJ1-5,TRBD1,few,TGTGCCAGCAGTGGGACAGGGGAAGGGCAGCCCCAGCATTTT,CASSGTGEGQPQHF
TRBV12-3/TRBV12-4,TRBJ1-6,NA,few,TGTGCCAGCAGTTTGCTGGCGGGTTCACCCCTCCACTTT,CASSLLAGSPLHF
TRBV5-5,TRBJ1-6,NA,few,TGTGCCAGCAGCTTGGGCATGCCTAATTCACCCCTCCACTTT,CASSLGMPNSPLHF
TRBV6-2/TRBV6-3,TRBJ2-7,NA,many,TGTGCCAGCAGCCCAGAACTAGGCATCCCCTCGATCTACGAGCAGTACTTC,CASSPELGIPSIYEQYF
TRBV12-3/TRBV12-4,TRBJ1-2,TRBD1,few,TGTGCCAGCAGTTGGAGGACAGGGGCCTATGGCTACACCTTC,CASSWRTGAYGYTF
TRBV4-3,TRBJ2-3,TRBD2,NA,TGCGCCAGCAGCCAAGATCCTAGCGGGAGGCCGGGGGCAGATACGCAGTATTTT,CASSQDPSGRPGADTQYF
TRBV9,TRBJ1-1,NA,few,TGTGCCAGCAGCGTAGGCAACAGAATGAACACTGAAGCTTTCTTT,CASSVGNRMNTEAFF
TRBV10-1,TRBJ2-1,NA,many,TGCGCCAGCAGTCTTTATAGCGGAATCTCCTACAATGAGCAGTTCTTC,CASSLYSGISYNEQFF
TRBV28,TRBJ1-5,TRBD1,few,TGTGCCAGCAGTTTATACGCGGGACAGGGCAATCAGCCCCAGCATTTT,CASSLYAGQGNQPQHF
TRBV3-1,TRBJ1-1,NA,few,TGTGCCAGCAGCCAAGTAAGTGACACTGAAGCTTTCTTT,CASSQVSDTEAFF
TRBV20-1,TRBJ2-1,TRBD2,NA,TGCAGTGCTAGAGATGGTCTTTTTCAGAGCGGGAGGGCCTACAATGAGCAGTTCTTC,CSARDGLFQSGRAYNEQFF
TRBV4-2,TRBJ1-1,NA,NA,TGTGCCAGCAGCCCCCCCCTTAGGGAATCCACTGAAGCTTTCTTT,CASSPPLRESTEAFF
TRBV7-3,TRBJ2-2,NA,few,TGTGCCAGCCAAGGGGACTGGAACACCGGGGAGCTGTTTTTT,CASQGDWNTGELFF
TRBV29-1,TRBJ1-1,NA,NA,TGCAGCGTGGGGTCGAATCGTGGGGACACTGAAGCTTTCTTT,CSVGSNRGDTEAFF
TRBV4-3,TRBJ2-1,TRBD2,once,TGCGCCAGCAGCCCCGGGACTAGCGGGAGTGACAATGAGCAGTTCTTC,CASSPGTSGSDNEQFF
TRBV11-2,TRBJ2-7,TRBD2,few,TGTGCCAGCAGCTCCACCCCAGGGACTAGCGGGAATCGGCGGCAGTACTTC,CASSSTPGTSGNRRQYF
TRBV30,TRBJ1-5,NA,few,TGTGCCTGGAGTGTAGGAGGTACGACCCTGAATAGCAATCAGCCCCAGCATTTT,CAWSVGGTTLNSNQPQHF
TRBV28,TRBJ2-7,TRBD1,few,TGTGCCAGCTCGGGACAGGGGGCCTACGAGCAGTACTTC,CASSGQGAYEQYF
TRBV19,TRBJ1-1,NA,many,TGTGCCAGTAGAGCGGGCATGAACACTGAAGCTTTCTTT,CASRAGMNTEAFF
TRBV7-8,TRBJ2-6,NA,few,TGTGCCAGCAGCCCACTGTCGATTGCTGGGGCCAACGTCCTGACTTTC,CASSPLSIAGANVLTF
TRBV20-1,TRBJ2-7,TRBD2,many,TGCAGTGCCAGACAGACTAGCGGGGACCTGGTGCAGTACTTC,CSARQTSGDLVQYF
TRBV2,TRBJ1-2,TRBD1,NA,TGTGCCAGCAGCTTACTCCGGGACAGGGGAGAGGGCTACACCTTC,CASSLLRDRGEGYTF
TRBV9,TRBJ2-1,TRBD2,few,TGTGCCAGCAGCGTAGGGACTAGCGGATCCCTAGGGGATGAGCAGTTCTTC,CASSVGTSGSLGDEQFF
TRBV7-8,TRBJ2-7,TRBD1,NA,TGTGCCAGCAGTGTAGCCCGGACAGGGGGGTACAGGAAAGAGCAGTACTTC,CASSVARTGGYRKEQYF
TRBV7-3,TRBJ2-2,NA,few,TGTGCCAGCAGCCCTAGGGGGAGTGCGAACACCGGGGAGCTGTTTTTT,CASSPRGSANTGELFF
TRBV19,TRBJ2-1,TRBD1,NA,TGTGCCAGTAGTACCGGACAGGTCAGCTCCTACAATGAGCAGTTCTTC,CASSTGQVSSYNEQFF
TRBV9,TRBJ2-3,TRBD2,NA,TGTGCCAGCAGCGCCCTAGCGGGAGACCTCACAGATACGCAGTATTTT,CASSALAGDLTDTQYF
TRBV27,TRBJ2-7,TRBD1,few,TGTGCCAGCGCCCCACAGGGGGTTGGGGAGCAGTACTTC,CASAPQGVGEQYF
TRBV7-9,TRBJ2-3,NA,NA,TGTGCCAGCAACCCCCTCAGGGGGGAGTCCCGCTCTACAGATACGCAGTATTTT,CASNPLRGESRSTDTQYF
TRBV5-1,TRBJ1-5,TRBD1,many,TGCGCCAGCAGCCCGGGACAGTATAGCAATCAGCCCCAGCATTTT,CASSPGQYSNQPQHF
TRBV29-1,TRBJ1-1,NA,NA,TGCAGCGTTAAGACAGGCGGGCGGGTCACTGAAGCTTTCTTT,CSVKTGGRVTEAFF
TRBV9,TRBJ2-1,TRBD2,few,TGTGCCAGCAGCGTAACTAGCGGGGACAATGAGCAGTTCTTC,CASSVTSGDNEQFF